The source of this TCR beta chain is a study of OX40 agonist ivuxolimab in advanced cancers. Germline CDR1 and CDR2: MDHEN and SYDVKM. After removal of 6 bases from V and 0 bases from J, the junction contained 8 bases not matched to a gene. CDR3 length: 15 amino acids. Profiled with immunoSEQ multiplex PCR; TCRdb holds only in-frame clones, not every one. The table includes about 44,000 clones, about 80% detected once. The sample here was CD4+ or CD8+ T cells sorted from blood, taken in a trial of the OX40 agonist ivuxolimab. This sequence joins TRBV28 and TRBJ2-7; 7 bases are shared with TRBD1. The TCR comes from an adult with an advanced solid tumor such as melanoma, head and neck, liver or kidney cancer. In DNA, the CDR3 is TGTGCCAGCAGGTCCGGGGCAGGGGGCTCCTACGAGCAGTACTTC. It codes for CASRSGAGGSYEQYF. The whole variable domain, remainder taken from reference TRBV28 and TRBJ2-7, is DVKVTQSSRYLVKRTGEKVFLECVQDMDHENMFWYRQDPGLGLRLIYFSYDVKMKEKGDIPEGYSVSREKKERFSLILESASTNQTSMYLCASRSGAGGSYEQYFGPGTRLTVT.